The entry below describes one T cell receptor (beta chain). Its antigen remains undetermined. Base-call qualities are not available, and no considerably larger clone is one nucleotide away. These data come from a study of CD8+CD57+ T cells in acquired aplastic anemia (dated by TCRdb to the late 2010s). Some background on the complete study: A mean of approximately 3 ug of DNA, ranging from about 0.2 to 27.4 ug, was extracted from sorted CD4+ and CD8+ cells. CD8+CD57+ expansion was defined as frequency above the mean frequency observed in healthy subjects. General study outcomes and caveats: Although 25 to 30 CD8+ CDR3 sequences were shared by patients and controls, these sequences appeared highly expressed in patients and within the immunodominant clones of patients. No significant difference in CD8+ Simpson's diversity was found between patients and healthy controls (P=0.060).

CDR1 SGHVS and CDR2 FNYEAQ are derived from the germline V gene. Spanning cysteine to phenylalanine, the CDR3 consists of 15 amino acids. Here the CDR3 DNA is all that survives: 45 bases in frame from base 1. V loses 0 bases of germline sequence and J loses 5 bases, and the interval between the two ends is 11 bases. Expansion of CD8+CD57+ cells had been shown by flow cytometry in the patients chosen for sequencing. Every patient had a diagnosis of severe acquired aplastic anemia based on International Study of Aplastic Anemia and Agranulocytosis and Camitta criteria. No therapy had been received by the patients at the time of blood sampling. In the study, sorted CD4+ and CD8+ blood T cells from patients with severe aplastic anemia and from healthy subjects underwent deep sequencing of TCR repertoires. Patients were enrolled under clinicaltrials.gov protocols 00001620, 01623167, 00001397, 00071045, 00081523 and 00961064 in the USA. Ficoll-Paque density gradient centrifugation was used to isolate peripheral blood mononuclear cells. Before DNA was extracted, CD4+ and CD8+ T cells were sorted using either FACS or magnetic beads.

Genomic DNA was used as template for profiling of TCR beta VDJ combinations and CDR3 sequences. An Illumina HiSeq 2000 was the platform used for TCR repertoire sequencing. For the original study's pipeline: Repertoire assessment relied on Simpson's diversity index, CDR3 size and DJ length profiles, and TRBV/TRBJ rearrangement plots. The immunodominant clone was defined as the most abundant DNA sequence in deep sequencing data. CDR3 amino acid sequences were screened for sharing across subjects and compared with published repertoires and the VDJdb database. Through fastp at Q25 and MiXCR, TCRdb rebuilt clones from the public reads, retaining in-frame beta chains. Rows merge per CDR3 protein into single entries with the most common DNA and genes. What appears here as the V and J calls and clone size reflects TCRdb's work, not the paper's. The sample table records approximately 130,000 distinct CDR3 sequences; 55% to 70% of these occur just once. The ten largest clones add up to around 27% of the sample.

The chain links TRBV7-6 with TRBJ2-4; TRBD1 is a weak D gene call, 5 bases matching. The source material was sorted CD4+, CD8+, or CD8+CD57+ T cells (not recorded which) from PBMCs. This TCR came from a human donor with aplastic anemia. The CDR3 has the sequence CASSLAPGSQNIQYF. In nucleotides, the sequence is TGTGCCAGCAGCTTAGCCCCAGGGTCCCAAAACATTCAGTACTTC.